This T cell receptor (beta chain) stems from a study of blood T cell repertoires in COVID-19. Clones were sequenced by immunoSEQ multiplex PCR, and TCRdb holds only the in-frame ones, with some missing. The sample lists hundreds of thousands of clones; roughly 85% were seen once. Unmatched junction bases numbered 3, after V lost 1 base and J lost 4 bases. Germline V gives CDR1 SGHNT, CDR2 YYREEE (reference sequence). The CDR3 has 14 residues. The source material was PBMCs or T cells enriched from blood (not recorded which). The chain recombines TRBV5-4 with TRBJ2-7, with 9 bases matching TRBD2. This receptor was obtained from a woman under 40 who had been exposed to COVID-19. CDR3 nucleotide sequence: TGTGCCAGCAGCTTGAATAGCGGGAGATACGAGCAGTACTTC. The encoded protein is CASSLNSGRYEQYF.